The 6 T cell receptor beta chains below come from one sample, sequenced in a study of shared clonotypes between healthy human individuals. The assay was immunoSEQ multiplex PCR, and TCRdb's table has in-frame clones only and misses some. The sample holds about 2.2 million clones, roughly 95% seen once. Only CD45RO-negative cells positively selected for CCR7 counted as naive CD8 cells, so terminally differentiated effector memory CD45RA+ cells were excluded. Sequencing was carried out using naive CD8+ T cells from PBMCs. These receptors originate from a man between 18 and 35 years old in good health. Some clones in this sample may be carry-over from other donors' samples.

The CDR3 protein is CASSRTSDYNEQFF. The DNA of the CDR3 is TGTGCCAGCAGTCGGACTAGCGACTACAATGAGCAGTTCTTC. This rearrangement joins TRBV9 to TRBJ2-1, with TRBD2 matching 9 bases. This CDR3 contains 14 residues. The germline V gene encodes CDR1 SGDLS and CDR2 YYNGEE. V was clipped by 5 bases and J by 3 bases; unmatched bases: 3.

The chain links TRBV7-9 to TRBJ1-1; possibly TRBD1 for D (5 bases). V lost 5 bases and J lost 5, with 18 bases in between. Per germline, CDR1 SEHNR and CDR2 FQNEAQ (reference sequence). CDR3 length: 15 residues. In DNA, the CDR3 is TGTGCCAGCAGCCCACCGATTCGACAGCTTACTGAAGCTTTCTTT. It specifies CASSPPIRQLTEAFF. Full variable domain (rest looked up from reference TRBV7-9 and TRBJ1-1): DTGVSQNPRHKITKRGQNVTFRCDPISEHNRLYWYRQTLGQGPEFLTYFQNEAQLEKSRLLSDRFSAERPKGSFSTLEIQRTEQGDSAMYLCASSPPIRQLTEAFFGQGTRLTVV.

The rearrangement uses TRBV29-1 and TRBJ2-2; 7 bases align to TRBD1. J lost 5 bases, V lost 4 bases, and 16 bases had no gene match. Germline assignment: CDR1 SQVTM and CDR2 ANQGSEA. The CDR3 covers 17 residues. The CDR3, as DNA: TGCAGCGTTGGGTCACCGATAGGGACAGCAATGACCGGGGAGCTGTTTTTT. Its translation: CSVGSPIGTAMTGELFF.

The V and J genes are TRBV27 and TRBJ2-1; 8 bases agree with TRBD2. There are 16 residues in the CDR3. The trim removed 6 bases at V and 3 bases at J, leaving 10 bases unmatched. Germline V lookup: CDR1 MNHEY, CDR2 SMNVEV (reference sequence). The CDR3 loop reads CASSRPGAGVYNEQFF. CDR3 nucleotide sequence: TGTGCCAGCAGCCGGCCCGGAGCGGGAGTCTACAATGAGCAGTTCTTC.

CDR3 nucleotide sequence: TGTGCCAGCAGCTTAGGGACTAGCGGGAGGTATGAGCAGTTCTTC. Its protein product is CASSLGTSGRYEQFF. This chain links TRBV11-3 with TRBJ2-1, with 14 bases aligning to TRBD2. Looked up from germline, CDR1 is SGHNT and CDR2 is YENEEA. This CDR3 contains 15 residues. Trimming cost V 1 base and J 8 bases; bases outside gene matches: 1.

This chain uses TRBV6-6 with TRBJ2-7, with D hard to call. The CDR3 runs to 11 residues. V gave up 6 bases and J gave up 4 bases, with 7 bases separating them. Per the germline V gene, CDR1 is MNHNY and CDR2 is SVGAGI (reference sequence). CDR3 in DNA: TGTGCCAGCAGCCTAGGGTACGAGCAGTACTTC. The encoded protein is CASSLGYEQYF.